This paragraph reports one TCR beta chain. The germline CDR1 and CDR2 sequences are KGHSY and FQNENV. Between the trimmed V and J ends, which lost 5 bases and 7 bases, there was a span of 15 bases. This CDR3 has 14 residues. The data derive from a study of cytomegalovirus exposure and HLA in healthy donors. Researchers ran the PCR with 60 Vbeta and 13 Jbeta primers. Clones were read by immunoSEQ multiplex PCR, and TCRdb kept only the in-frame ones, dropping some. The sample consists of approximately 110,000 clones, roughly 69% of them appearing once. The sequencing sample was made of PBMCs. This rearrangement joins TRBV16 to TRBJ1-5; D gene uncertain. This sequence was found in a man between 25 and 39 years old in good health and CMV-seropositive. CDR3 residues: CASSGPSAGQPQHF. The CDR3 bases are TGTGCCAGCAGCGGACCGTCGGCGGGCCAGCCCCAGCATTTT.